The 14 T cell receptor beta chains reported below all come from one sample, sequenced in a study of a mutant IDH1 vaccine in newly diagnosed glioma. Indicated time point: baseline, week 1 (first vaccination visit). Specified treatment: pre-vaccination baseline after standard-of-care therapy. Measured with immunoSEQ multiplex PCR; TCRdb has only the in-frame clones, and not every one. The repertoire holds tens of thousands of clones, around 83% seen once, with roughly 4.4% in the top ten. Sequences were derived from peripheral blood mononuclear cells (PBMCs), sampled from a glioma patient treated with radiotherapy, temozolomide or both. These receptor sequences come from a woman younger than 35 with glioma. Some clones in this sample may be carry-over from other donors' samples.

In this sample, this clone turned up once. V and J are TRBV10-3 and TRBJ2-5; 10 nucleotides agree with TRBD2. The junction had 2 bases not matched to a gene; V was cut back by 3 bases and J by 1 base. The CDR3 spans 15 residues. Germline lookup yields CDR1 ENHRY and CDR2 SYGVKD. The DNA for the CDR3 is TGTGCCATCAGTGACCAGCGGGAGGGCCAAGAGACCCAGTACTTC. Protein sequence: CAISDQREGQETQYF.

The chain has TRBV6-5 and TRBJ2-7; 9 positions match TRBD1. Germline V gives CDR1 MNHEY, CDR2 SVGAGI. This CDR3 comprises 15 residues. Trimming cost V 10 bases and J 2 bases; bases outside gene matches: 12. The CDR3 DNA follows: TGTGCCACATGGCCTGGGACAGGGCTTCCCTACGAGCAGTACTTC. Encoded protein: CATWPGTGLPYEQYF.

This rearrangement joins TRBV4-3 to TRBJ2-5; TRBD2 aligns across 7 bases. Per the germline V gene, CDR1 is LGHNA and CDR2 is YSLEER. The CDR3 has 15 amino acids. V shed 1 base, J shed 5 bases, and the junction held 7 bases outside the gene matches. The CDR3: CASSQGAGDWETQYF. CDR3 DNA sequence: TGCGCCAGCAGCCAAGGGGCGGGGGATTGGGAGACCCAGTACTTC.

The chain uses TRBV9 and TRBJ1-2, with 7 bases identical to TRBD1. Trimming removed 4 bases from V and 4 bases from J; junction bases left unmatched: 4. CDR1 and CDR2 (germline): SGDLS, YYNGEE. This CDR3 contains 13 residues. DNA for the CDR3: TGTGCCAGCAGCTCTCGGACAGGCTATGGCTACACCTTC. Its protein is CASSSRTGYGYTF.

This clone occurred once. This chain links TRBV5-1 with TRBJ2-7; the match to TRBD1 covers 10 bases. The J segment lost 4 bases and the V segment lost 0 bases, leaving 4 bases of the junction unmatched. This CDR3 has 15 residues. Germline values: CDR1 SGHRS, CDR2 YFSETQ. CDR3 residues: CASSLGWGQGYEQYF. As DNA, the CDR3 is TGCGCCAGCAGCTTGGGGTGGGGACAGGGGTACGAGCAGTACTTC.

Here the CDR3 DNA reads TGTGCCAGCTCACCACGATCGTCGGCCACTGAAGCTTTCTTT. Its translation is CASSPRSSATEAFF. The V gene is TRBV18, the J gene TRBJ1-1; D gene uncertain. Germline-derived CDR1 and CDR2 are KGHSH and LQKENI. The V end lost 1 base, the J end lost 4 bases, and 10 bases lay between the germline ends. The CDR3 is 14 amino acids.

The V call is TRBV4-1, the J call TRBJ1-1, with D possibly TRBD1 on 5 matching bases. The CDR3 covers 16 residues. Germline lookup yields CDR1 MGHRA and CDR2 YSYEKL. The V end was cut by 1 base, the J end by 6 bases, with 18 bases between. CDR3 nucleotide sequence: TGCGCCAGCAGCCAAGCACCCGAAGGGCCCAGGGCTGAAGCTTTCTTT. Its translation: CASSQAPEGPRAEAFF.

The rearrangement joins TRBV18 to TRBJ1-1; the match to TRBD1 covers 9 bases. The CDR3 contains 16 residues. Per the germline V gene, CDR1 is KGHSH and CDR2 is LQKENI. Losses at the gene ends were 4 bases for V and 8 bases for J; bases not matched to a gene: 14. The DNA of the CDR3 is TGTGCCAGCTCACGTCCACAGGGGGCCGCCTTAGAGGAAGCTTTCTTT. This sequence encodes CASSRPQGAALEEAFF. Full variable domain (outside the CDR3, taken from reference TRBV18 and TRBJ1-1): NAGVMQNPRHLVRRRGQEARLRCSPMKGHSHVYWYRQLPEEGLKFMVYLQKENIIDESGMPKERFSAEFPKEGPSILRIQQVVRGDSAAYFCASSRPQGAALEEAFFGQGTRLTVV.

CDR3 loop: CASSLASGGTNTGELFF. For the CDR3, the DNA is TGCGCCAGCAGCTTGGCTAGCGGGGGGACGAACACCGGGGAGCTGTTTTTT. The chain employs TRBV5-1 and TRBJ2-2; 11 nucleotides agree with TRBD2. J lost 0 bases, V lost 0 bases, and 1 base had no gene match. The CDR3 consists of 17 residues. CDR1 and CDR2 (germline): SGHRS, YFSETQ.

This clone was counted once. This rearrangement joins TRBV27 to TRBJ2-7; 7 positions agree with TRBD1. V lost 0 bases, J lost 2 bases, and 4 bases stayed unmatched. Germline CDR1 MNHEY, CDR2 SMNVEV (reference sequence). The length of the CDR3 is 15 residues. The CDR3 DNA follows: TGTGCCAGCAGTTTATCACAGGGGCAAACCTACGAGCAGTACTTC. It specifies CASSLSQGQTYEQYF.

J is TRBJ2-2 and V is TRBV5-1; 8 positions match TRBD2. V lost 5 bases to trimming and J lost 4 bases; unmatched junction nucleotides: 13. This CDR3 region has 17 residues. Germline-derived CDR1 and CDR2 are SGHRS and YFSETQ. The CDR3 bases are TGCGCCAGCAGGGGTGCTAGCGGGTATATTTCCACCGGGGAGCTGTTTTTT. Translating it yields CASRGASGYISTGELFF. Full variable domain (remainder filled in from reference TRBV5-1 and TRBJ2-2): KAGVTQTPRYLIKTRGQQVTLSCSPISGHRSVSWYQQTPGQGLQFLFEYFSETQRNKGNFPGRFSGRQFSNSRSEMNVSTLELGDSALYLCASRGASGYISTGELFFGEGSRLTVL.

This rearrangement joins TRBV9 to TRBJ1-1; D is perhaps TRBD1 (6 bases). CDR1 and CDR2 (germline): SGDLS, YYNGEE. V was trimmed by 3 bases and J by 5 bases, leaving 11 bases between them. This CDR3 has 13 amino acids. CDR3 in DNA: TGTGCCAGCAGCGATTACAGGGCTACTGAAGCTTTCTTT. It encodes CASSDYRATEAFF. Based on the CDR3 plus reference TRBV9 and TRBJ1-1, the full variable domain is DSGVTQTPKHLITATGQRVTLRCSPRSGDLSVYWYQQSLDQGLQFLIQYYNGEERAKGNILERFSAQQFPDLHSELNLSSLELGDSALYFCASSDYRATEAFFGQGTRLTVV.

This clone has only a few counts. This CDR3 is CASSSGGRANEKLFF. The CDR3 DNA follows: TGTGCCAGCAGCTCCGGGGGGCGGGCTAATGAAAAACTGTTTTTT. The chain carries TRBV7-2 and TRBJ1-4; maybe TRBD1 (6 bases). V shed 4 bases and J shed 3 bases, with 12 bases lying between them. The CDR3 consists of 15 residues. Germline V gene data show CDR1 as SGHTA and CDR2 as FQGNSA. Looking up the rest from reference TRBV7-2 and TRBJ1-4 gives the full variable domain: GAGVSQSPSNKVTEKGKDVELRCDPISGHTALYWYRQSLGQGLEFLIYFQGNSAPDKSGLPSDRFSAERTGGSVSTLTIQRTQQEDSAVYLCASSSGGRANEKLFFGSGTQLSVL.

The CDR3 nucleotides are TGCGCCAGCAGCCTCAGACGGGAGGGGAACACTGAAGCTTTCTTT. Residues: CASSLRREGNTEAFF. The V call is TRBV4-3, the J call TRBJ1-1; no reliable D call. The CDR3 is 15 residues long. Trimming removed 4 bases from V and 1 base from J, with 13 bases in between. Germline values: CDR1 LGHNA, CDR2 YSLEER.